Listed below are T cell receptor beta chains from one sample, sequenced in a study of T cell clones after liver transplantation. This table comes from immunoSEQ multiplex PCR, and its TCRdb copy is limited to in-frame clones, with some not included. The top ten clones hold over 7% of a sample with about 53,000 clones, approximately 84% of them seen once. Sequencing used CD4+ T cells from blood, obtained before liver transplant. All receptors derive from a human donor who received a liver transplant. Each CDR3 is given with its conserved first and last residue. Each record gives: clone size, J gene, V gene, D gene, CDR3 DNA, CDR3 protein. A D gene is named only where the DNA matches it firmly. A row's size may be missing; if present it is once, few, many or a size class.

- TRBJ1-1 TRBV6-1 TRBD1 TGTGCCAGCAGAGTAGTGCGCACAGGGGGTGAAGCTTTCTTT CASRVVRTGGEAFF
- TRBJ1-4 TRBV28 TRBD1 TGTGCCAGCAGATCCGGGACAGGGAGGGAAAAACTGTTTTTT CASRSGTGREKLFF
- TRBJ2-1 TRBV6-5 - TGTGCCAGCAGTCTGCGGTCGAGCTCCTACAATGAGCAGTTCTTC CASSLRSSSYNEQFF
- TRBJ2-2 TRBV5-6 TRBD2 TGTGCCAGCAGCCGGGAACTAGCGACCGGGGAGCTGTTTTTT CASSRELATGELFF
- TRBJ2-5 TRBV18 - TGTGCCAGCTCACCAAGCGTAGGAGTGTACCAAGAGACCCAGTACTTC CASSPSVGVYQETQYF
- TRBJ2-3 TRBV18 - TGTGCCAGCTCACCACAGGCAGGGGCCACAGATACGCAGTATTTT CASSPQAGATDTQYF
- TRBJ2-6 TRBV27 TRBD1 TGTGCCAGCAGCAGGGGGACAGGGGGAAGGTCTGGGGCCAACGTCCTGACTTTC CASSRGTGGRSGANVLTF
- TRBJ1-2 TRBV29-1 - TGCAGCGTTCGCCGGGGGCCCATCTATGGCTACACCTTC CSVRRGPIYGYTF
few TRBJ1-1 TRBV6-6 TRBD1 TGTGCCAGCCACAGGGGGGACACTGAAGCTTTCTTT CASHRGDTEAFF
- TRBJ2-1 TRBV2 - TGTGCCAGCAGTGATCGTAGGAATGAGCAGTTCTTC CASSDRRNEQFF
- TRBJ1-1 TRBV5-1 - TGCGCCAGCACCGCTGGGGGAGACATGAACACTGAAGCTTTCTTT CASTAGGDMNTEAFF
- TRBJ2-3 TRBV27 TRBD2 TGTGCCTGTCGGCGGGAGGGCCGACCAGATACGCAGTATTTT CACRREGRPDTQYF
- TRBJ2-5 TRBV2 - TGTGCCAGCTATCGACAGACCCAGTACTTC CASYRQTQYF
- TRBJ2-5 TRBV28 TRBD2 TGTGCCAGCAGTATATCTAGCGGGAGGGCCGTGGAGACCCAGTACTTC CASSISSGRAVETQYF
- TRBJ2-5 TRBV10-3 TRBD1 TGTGCCATCAGGCCCGACAGGGCCGAAGAGACCCAGTACTTC CAIRPDRAEETQYF
once TRBJ1-4 TRBV5-6 - TGTGCCAGCAGCTTGGTCGGAGGGTCTGGAGAAAAACTGTTTTTT CASSLVGGSGEKLFF
- TRBJ1-3 TRBV7-2 - TGTGCCAGCAGCCAGACATTTGCTGGAAACACCATATATTTT CASSQTFAGNTIYF